This TCR beta chain came from a study of blood T cell repertoires in COVID-19. Study-level information: There were acute and convalescent COVID-19 samples, and they came from the United States, Italy and Spain. T cells, B-cell-depleted T cells, or PBMCs supplied cDNA or gDNA.

Source study methods: Reference gene primer amplification in the assay estimated nucleated cell counts. Libraries were prepared by immunoSEQ multiplex PCR; TCRdb keeps only in-frame clonotypes and omits some of them. V, J and clone size reflect that table, while D and trimming were determined from the DNA. The table lists 25,000 to 30,000 clones, about 88% of them singletons. This clonotype was sampled from a human donor in a cohort sampled during active COVID-19. Source material: peripheral blood.

CDR3 sequence: CASSPPLGQQYF. In DNA form, the CDR3 reads TGTGCCAGCAGCCCGCCGTTGGGACAGCAGTATTTT. V usage is TRBV11-2 and J usage is TRBJ2-3, with a weak D call TRBD1 (6 bases). Trimming cost V 5 bases and J 11 bases, with 14 bases left between them. The CDR3 has 12 residues. The germline V gene encodes CDR1 SGHAT and CDR2 FQNNGV.